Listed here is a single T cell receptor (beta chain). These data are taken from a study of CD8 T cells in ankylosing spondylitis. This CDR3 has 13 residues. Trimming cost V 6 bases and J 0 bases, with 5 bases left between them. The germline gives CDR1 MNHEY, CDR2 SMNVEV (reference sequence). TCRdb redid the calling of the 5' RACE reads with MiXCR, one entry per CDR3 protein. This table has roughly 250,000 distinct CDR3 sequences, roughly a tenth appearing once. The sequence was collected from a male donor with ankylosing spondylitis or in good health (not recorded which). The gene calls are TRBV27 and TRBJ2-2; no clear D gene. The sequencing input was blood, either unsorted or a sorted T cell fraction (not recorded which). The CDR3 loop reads CASRKANTGELFF. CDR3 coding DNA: TGTGCCAGCAGGAAGGCGAACACCGGGGAGCTGTTTTTT.